This is a list of T cell receptor beta chains from one sample in a study of cytomegalovirus exposure and HLA in healthy donors. Clones were read by immunoSEQ multiplex PCR, and TCRdb kept only the in-frame ones, dropping some. Seen here are roughly 250,000 clones, around 85% observed once, and the top ten hold 0.95% to 1.5%. The sample was PBMCs. All receptors derive from a woman in her 30s in good health and CMV-seropositive. Both conserved end residues are part of each CDR3. Each record gives: J gene, V gene, D gene, CDR3 protein. The D gene is left open where the match is weak.

TRBJ2-5	TRBV5-1	.	CASSLVPGQETQYF
TRBJ1-2	TRBV30	.	CAWTNSNYGYTF
TRBJ2-7	TRBV14	TRBD2	CASSRPGTSGRNEQYF
TRBJ2-7	TRBV5-1	TRBD2	CASSLHSGSQYEQYF
TRBJ1-5	TRBV25-1	.	CASRPSGLNQPQHF
TRBJ2-1	TRBV6-5	.	CASSYTREPYNEQFF
TRBJ2-3	TRBV10-3	.	CAISQGIADTQYF
TRBJ1-2	TRBV30	TRBD1	CAWSVLGSRQGSYGYTF
TRBJ1-5	TRBV11-3	.	CASSLQGSHQPQHF
TRBJ2-7	TRBV10-2	.	CASSESGDYYEQYF